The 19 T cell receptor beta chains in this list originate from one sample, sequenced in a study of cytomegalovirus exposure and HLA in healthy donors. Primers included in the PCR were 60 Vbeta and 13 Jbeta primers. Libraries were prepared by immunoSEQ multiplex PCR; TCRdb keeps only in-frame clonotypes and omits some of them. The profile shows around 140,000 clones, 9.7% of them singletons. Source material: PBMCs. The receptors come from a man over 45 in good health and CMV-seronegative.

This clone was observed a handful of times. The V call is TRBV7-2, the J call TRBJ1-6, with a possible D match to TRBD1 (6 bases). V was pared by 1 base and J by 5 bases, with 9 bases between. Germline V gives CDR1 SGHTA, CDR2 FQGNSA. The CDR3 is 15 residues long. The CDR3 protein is CASSLDRVDNSPLHF. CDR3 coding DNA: TGTGCCAGCAGCTTAGACAGGGTCGATAATTCACCCCTCCACTTT. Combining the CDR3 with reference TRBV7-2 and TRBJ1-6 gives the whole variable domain GAGVSQSPSNKVTEKGKDVELRCDPISGHTALYWYRQSLGQGLEFLIYFQGNSAPDKSGLPSDRFSAERTGGSVSTLTIQRTQQEDSAVYLCASSLDRVDNSPLHFGNGTRLTVT.

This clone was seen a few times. The CDR3 bases are TGCAGCGTTGTACAGGGTTGGAACGAGCAGTACTTC. Its protein is CSVVQGWNEQYF. The J gene is TRBJ2-7, the V gene TRBV29-1, with D possibly TRBD1 on 6 matching bases. CDR3 size: 12 residues. Germline V gene lookup returns CDR1 SQVTM and CDR2 ANQGSEA. V was shortened by 4 bases and J by 5 bases, with 12 bases between the two germline ends.

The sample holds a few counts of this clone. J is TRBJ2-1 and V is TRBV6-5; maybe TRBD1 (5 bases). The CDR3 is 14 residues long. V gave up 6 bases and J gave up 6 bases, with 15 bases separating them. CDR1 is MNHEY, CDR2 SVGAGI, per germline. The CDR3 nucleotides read TGTGCCAGCAGGGGGCTCTCTCGGGTCAATGAGCAGTTCTTC. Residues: CASRGLSRVNEQFF.

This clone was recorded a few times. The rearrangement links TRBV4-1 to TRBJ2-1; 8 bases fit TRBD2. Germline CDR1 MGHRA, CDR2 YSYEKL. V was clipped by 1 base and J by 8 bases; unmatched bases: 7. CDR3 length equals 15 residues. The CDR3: CASSQAGGLMDEQFF. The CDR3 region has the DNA TGCGCCAGCAGCCAAGCGGGGGGGCTAATGGATGAGCAGTTCTTC.

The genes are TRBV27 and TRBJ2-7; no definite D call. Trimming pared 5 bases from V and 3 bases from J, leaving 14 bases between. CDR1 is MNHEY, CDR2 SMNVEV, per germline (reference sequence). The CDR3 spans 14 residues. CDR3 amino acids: CASSPPQRSYEQYF. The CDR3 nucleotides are TGTGCCAGCAGTCCCCCCCAACGGAGCTACGAGCAGTACTTC.

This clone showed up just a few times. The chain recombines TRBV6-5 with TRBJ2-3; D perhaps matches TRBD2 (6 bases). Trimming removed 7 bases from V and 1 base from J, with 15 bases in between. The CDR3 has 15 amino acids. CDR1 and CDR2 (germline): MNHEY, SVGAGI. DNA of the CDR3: TGTGCCAGCAAGCAGTCGGGGGTAGGCACAGATACGCAGTATTTT. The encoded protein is CASKQSGVGTDTQYF.

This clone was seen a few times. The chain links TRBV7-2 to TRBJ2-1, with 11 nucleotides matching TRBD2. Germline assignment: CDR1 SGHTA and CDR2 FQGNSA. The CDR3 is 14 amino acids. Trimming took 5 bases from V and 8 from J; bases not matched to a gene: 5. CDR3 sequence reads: CASSLSGGEDEQFF. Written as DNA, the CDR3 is TGTGCCAGCAGCCTTAGCGGGGGGGAGGATGAGCAGTTCTTC. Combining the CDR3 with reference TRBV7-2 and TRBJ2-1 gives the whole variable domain GAGVSQSPSNKVTEKGKDVELRCDPISGHTALYWYRQSLGQGLEFLIYFQGNSAPDKSGLPSDRFSAERTGGSVSTLTIQRTQQEDSAVYLCASSLSGGEDEQFFGPGTRLTVL.

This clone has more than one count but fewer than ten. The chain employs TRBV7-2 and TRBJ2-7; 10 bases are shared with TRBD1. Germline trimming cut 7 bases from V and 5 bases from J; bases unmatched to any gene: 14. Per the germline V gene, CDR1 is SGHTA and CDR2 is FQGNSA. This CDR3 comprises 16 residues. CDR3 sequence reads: CASIHRQTGGVNEQYF. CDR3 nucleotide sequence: TGTGCCAGCATCCATCGACAGACAGGGGGCGTGAACGAGCAGTACTTC.

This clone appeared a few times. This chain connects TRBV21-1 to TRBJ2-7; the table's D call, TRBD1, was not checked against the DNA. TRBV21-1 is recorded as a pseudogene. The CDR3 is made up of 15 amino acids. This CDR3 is CASSKGWTGRYEQYF. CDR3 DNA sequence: TGTGCCAGCAGCAAAGGGTGGACAGGGAGATACGAGCAGTACTTC.

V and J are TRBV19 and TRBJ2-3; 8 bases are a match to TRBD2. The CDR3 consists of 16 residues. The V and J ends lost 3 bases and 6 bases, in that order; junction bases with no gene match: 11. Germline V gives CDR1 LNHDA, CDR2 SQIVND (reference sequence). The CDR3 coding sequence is TGTGCCAGTAGTATGAGTGGCGGGAGGCCTAGGGATACGCAGTATTTT. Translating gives CASSMSGGRPRDTQYF.

The CDR3 coding sequence is TGTGCCTGGGGAGGGACAGGGGTTGCTGGGGCCAACGTCCTGACTTTC. As protein: CAWGGTGVAGANVLTF. This chain connects TRBV30 to TRBJ2-6; the match to TRBD1 covers 10 bases. V shed 5 bases and J 2 bases; nucleotides not matched to a gene: 6. Per germline, CDR1 GTSNPN and CDR2 SVGIG (reference sequence). The CDR3 has 16 residues. Using reference TRBV30 and TRBJ2-6 for the parts outside the CDR3, the full variable domain is SQTIHQWPATLVQPVGSPLSLECTVEGTSNPNLYWYRQAAGRGLQLLFYSVGIGQISSEVPQNLSASRPQDRQFILSSKKLLLSDSGFYLCAWGGTGVAGANVLTFGAGSRLTVL.

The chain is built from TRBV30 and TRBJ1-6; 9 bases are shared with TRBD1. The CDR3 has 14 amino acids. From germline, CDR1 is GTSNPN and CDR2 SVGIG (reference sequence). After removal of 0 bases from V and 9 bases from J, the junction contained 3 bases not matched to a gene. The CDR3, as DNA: TGTGCCTGGAGTGTAGACAGGGGGGGTTCACCCCTCCACTTT. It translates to CAWSVDRGGSPLHF.

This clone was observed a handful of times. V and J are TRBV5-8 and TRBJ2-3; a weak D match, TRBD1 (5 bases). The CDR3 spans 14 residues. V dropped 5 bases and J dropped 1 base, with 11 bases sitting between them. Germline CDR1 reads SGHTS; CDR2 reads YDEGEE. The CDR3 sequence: CASSRLGGTDTQYF. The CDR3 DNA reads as TGTGCCAGCAGTCGCTTAGGGGGCACAGATACGCAGTATTTT.

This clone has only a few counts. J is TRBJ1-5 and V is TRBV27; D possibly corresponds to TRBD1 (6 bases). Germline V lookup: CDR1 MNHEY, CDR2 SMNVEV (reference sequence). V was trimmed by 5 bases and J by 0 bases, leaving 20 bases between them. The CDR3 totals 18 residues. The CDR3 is CASSQRLGGPDSNQPQHF. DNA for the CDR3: TGTGCCAGCAGTCAACGGCTCGGGGGGCCGGATAGCAATCAGCCCCAGCATTTT.

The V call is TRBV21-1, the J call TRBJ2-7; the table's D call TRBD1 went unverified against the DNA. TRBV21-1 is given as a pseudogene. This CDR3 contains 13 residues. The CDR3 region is CAIPDRVGYEQYF. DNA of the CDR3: TGTGCCATCCCTGACAGGGTGGGCTACGAGCAGTACTTC.

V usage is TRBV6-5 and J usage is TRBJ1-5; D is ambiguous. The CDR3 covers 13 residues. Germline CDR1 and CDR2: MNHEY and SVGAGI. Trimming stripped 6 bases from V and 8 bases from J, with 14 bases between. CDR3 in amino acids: CASRRASGEPQHF. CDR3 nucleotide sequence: TGTGCCAGCAGGCGGGCTTCCGGTGAGCCCCAGCATTTT.

CDR3 sequence reads: CASSLGGGLGYGYTF. CDR3 in DNA: TGTGCCAGCAGCTTGGGGGGGGGACTTGGCTATGGCTACACCTTC. The chain is built from TRBV5-5 and TRBJ1-2; tentatively, D is TRBD1 (5 bases). Trimming took 0 bases from V and 4 from J, leaving 13 bases between them. This CDR3 is 15 amino acids long. CDR1 is SGHKS and CDR2 is YYEKEE in the germline V gene (reference sequence).

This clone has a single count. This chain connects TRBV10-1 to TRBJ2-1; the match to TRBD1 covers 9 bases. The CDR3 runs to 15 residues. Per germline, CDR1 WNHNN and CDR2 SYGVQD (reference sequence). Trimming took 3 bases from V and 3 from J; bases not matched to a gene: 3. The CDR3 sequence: CASSETGQGYNEQFF. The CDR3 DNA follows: TGCGCCAGCAGTGAAACGGGACAGGGCTACAATGAGCAGTTCTTC.

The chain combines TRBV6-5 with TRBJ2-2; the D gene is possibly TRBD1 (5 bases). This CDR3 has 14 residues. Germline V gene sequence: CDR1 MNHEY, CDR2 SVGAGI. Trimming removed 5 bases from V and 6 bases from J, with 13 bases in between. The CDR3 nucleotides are TGTGCCAGCAGTACCCAGGGTTCGGCCGGGGAGCTGTTTTTT. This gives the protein CASSTQGSAGELFF.